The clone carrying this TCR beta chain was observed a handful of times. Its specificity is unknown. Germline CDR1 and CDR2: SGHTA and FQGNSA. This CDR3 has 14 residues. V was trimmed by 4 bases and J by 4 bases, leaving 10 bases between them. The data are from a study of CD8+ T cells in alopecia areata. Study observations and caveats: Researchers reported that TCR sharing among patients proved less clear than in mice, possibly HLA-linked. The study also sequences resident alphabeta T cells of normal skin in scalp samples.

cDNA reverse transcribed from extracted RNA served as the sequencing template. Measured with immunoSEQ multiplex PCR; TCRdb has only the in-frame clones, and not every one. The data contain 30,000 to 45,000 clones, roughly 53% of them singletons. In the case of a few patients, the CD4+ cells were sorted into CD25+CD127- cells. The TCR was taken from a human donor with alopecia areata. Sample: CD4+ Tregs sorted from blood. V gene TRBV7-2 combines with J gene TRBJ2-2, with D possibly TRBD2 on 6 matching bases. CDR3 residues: CASSSVGGTGELFF. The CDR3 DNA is TGTGCCAGCAGCTCGGTGGGGGGCACCGGGGAGCTGTTTTTT.